The T cell receptor beta chain under discussion was sequenced for a study of CXCR3-negative and CXCR3-positive naive CD8 T cells. Study conclusions and caveats: Both naive subsets, CXCR3-negative and CXCR3-positive, displayed similar TRBV-TRBJ usage, unlike memory cells. Comparably high diversity was seen in both naive subsets, and much lower diversity in memory CD8+ cells.

About this clonotype: What it binds is not known.

Each TRB cDNA library was prepared by 5' RACE (with UMI labels). TCRdb re-called the 5' RACE reads and catalogs CDR3 proteins one per entry, DNA excluded. The sample spans under 85,000 distinct CDR3 sequences; the ten largest clones claim about 1.4%. This CDR3 region has 14 residues. CDR1 is MGHDK, CDR2 SYGVNS, per germline. The TCR comes from a human donor in good health. Some clones in this sample may be carry-over from other donors' samples. Sequences were obtained from naive CXCR3- CD8+ T cells from blood. The subset denotes: CD45RO-CCR7+CD27+CD95- naive CD8+ T cells lacking CXCR3 (TNR3-). The chain has TRBV25-1 and TRBJ2-1. The CDR3: CASSEQGPYNEQFF.